This T cell receptor (beta chain) came from a study of blood T cell repertoires in COVID-19. Generated by immunoSEQ multiplex PCR, the TCRdb table keeps only in-frame clones and is missing some. The repertoire includes roughly 98,000 clones, around 94% of them detected once, and 6.3% sits in the top ten. Material: peripheral blood. This TCR derives from an older woman with active COVID-19.

The DNA for the CDR3 is TGTGCCAGCTCACCGAATAGCGGGACGAACACCGGGGAGCTGTTTTTT. The encoded protein is CASSPNSGTNTGELFF. The chain uses TRBV18 and TRBJ2-2; TRBD2 matches 8 bases. From germline, CDR1 is KGHSH and CDR2 LQKENI. The J segment lost 0 bases and the V segment lost 3 bases, leaving 3 bases of the junction unmatched. CDR3 size: 16 residues. The complete variable domain, with remaining parts taken from reference TRBV18 and TRBJ2-2, reads NAGVMQNPRHLVRRRGQEARLRCSPMKGHSHVYWYRQLPEEGLKFMVYLQKENIIDESGMPKERFSAEFPKEGPSILRIQQVVRGDSAAYFCASSPNSGTNTGELFFGEGSRLTVL.